The 29 T cell receptor beta chains below all came from one sample that was sequenced in a study of blood T cell repertoires in COVID-19. The data were produced by immunoSEQ multiplex PCR, yet TCRdb's version contains in-frame clones alone and is incomplete. The sample holds 360,000 or so clones, over 85% seen once. What was sequenced was PBMCs or T cells enriched from blood (not recorded which). The receptors were gathered from a woman aged 25-40 years who had recovered from COVID-19.

The CDR3 DNA follows: TGTGCCAGCAGCGTAGGAGCCCTCGGTAATTCACCCCTCCACTTT. Its translation is CASSVGALGNSPLHF. The V gene is TRBV9, the J gene TRBJ1-6, with D uncertain. Trimming removed 0 bases from V and 6 bases from J, with 10 bases in between. This CDR3 comprises 15 residues. Germline loops: CDR1 SGDLS, CDR2 YYNGEE.

The V gene is TRBV7-3, the J gene TRBJ2-5, with TRBD2 matching 15 bases. The germline gives CDR1 SGHTA, CDR2 FQGTGA. Trimming at V came to 1 base and at J to 4 bases, leaving 10 bases not matched to a gene. The CDR3 is 19 amino acids. The CDR3 here is CASSLKGLAGGFVGETQYF. In nucleotides, the CDR3 is TGTGCCAGCAGCTTAAAAGGACTAGCGGGGGGGTTCGTAGGAGAGACCCAGTACTTC.

Here the CDR3 reads CASSQINSQETQYF. The CDR3 bases are TGCGCCAGCAGCCAAATTAATAGCCAAGAGACCCAGTACTTC. The V call is TRBV4-1, the J call TRBJ2-5; no clear D. CDR1 is MGHRA, CDR2 YSYEKL, per germline. There are 14 residues in the CDR3. Trimming shortened V by 2 bases and J by 1 base, and 8 bases separated the two germline ends.

This chain uses TRBV3-1 (or the pseudogene TRBV3-2) with TRBJ1-5; D gene uncertain. The germline V gene has CDR1 LGHDT and CDR2 YNNKEL (reference sequence). The CDR3 runs 14 residues. V was shortened by 1 base and J by 8 bases, with 12 bases between the two germline ends. This CDR3 is CASSQVLSEEPQHF. In DNA, the CDR3 is TGTGCCAGCAGCCAAGTACTGTCCGAGGAGCCCCAGCATTTT.

The V call is TRBV29-1, the J call TRBJ1-2, with TRBD1 identical over 8 bases. J gave up 5 bases and V 0 bases, and 2 bases lay outside the gene matches. CDR3 length: 13 residues. Germline CDR1 SQVTM, CDR2 ANQGSEA. The CDR3 sequence is CSVEDRTGYGYTF. The CDR3 region has the DNA TGCAGCGTTGAAGATCGGACAGGGTATGGCTACACCTTC.

The chain joins TRBV28 to TRBJ1-1; D might be TRBD1 (6 bases). CDR1 MDHEN and CDR2 SYDVKM come from the germline V gene. This CDR3 has 12 amino acids. The V and J ends lost 10 bases and 1 base respectively, with 10 bases between them. The CDR3 DNA is TGTGCCATCAAGACAGGGAACACTGAAGCTTTCTTT. Encoded protein: CAIKTGNTEAFF. Full variable domain (remainder filled in from reference TRBV28 and TRBJ1-1): DVKVTQSSRYLVKRTGEKVFLECVQDMDHENMFWYRQDPGLGLRLIYFSYDVKMKEKGDIPEGYSVSREKKERFSLILESASTNQTSMYLCAIKTGNTEAFFGQGTRLTVV.

This clone was seen a handful of times. The chain carries TRBV5-1 and TRBJ2-1, with TRBD2 identical over 7 bases. The CDR3 loop spans 15 amino acids. The J segment lost 0 bases and the V segment lost 4 bases, leaving 4 bases of the junction unmatched. Germline values: CDR1 SGHRS, CDR2 YFSETQ. The chain's CDR3 is CASSPTSYSYNEQFF. The CDR3 DNA reads as TGCGCCAGCAGCCCGACTAGCTACTCCTACAATGAGCAGTTCTTC.

V usage is TRBV4-1 and J usage is TRBJ2-7; D perhaps matches TRBD1 (5 bases). CDR1 is MGHRA, CDR2 YSYEKL, per germline. CDR3 size: 16 residues. V was pared by 1 base and J by 0 bases, with 13 bases between. CDR3 DNA sequence: TGCGCCAGCAGCCAAGTCTCGACAGCGATCTCCTACGAGCAGTACTTC. Its protein product is CASSQVSTAISYEQYF.

The CDR3 loop reads CASRDDRGRVNDGYTF. CDR3 nucleotide sequence: TGTGCCAGCAGAGACGACAGGGGGCGAGTGAATGATGGCTACACCTTC. The chain has TRBV9 and TRBJ1-2; 10 bases line up with TRBD1. After removal of 5 bases from V and 6 bases from J, the junction contained 13 bases not matched to a gene. The length of the CDR3 is 16 residues. CDR1 SGDLS and CDR2 YYNGEE come from the germline V gene.

This chain uses TRBV19 with TRBJ1-2; the D is unclear. Germline CDR1 reads LNHDA; CDR2 reads SQIVND (reference sequence). The length of the CDR3 is 16 residues. V lost 6 bases and J 8 bases, leaving 25 bases between the germline ends. Written as DNA, the CDR3 is TGTGCCAGTAGAACCGTTGCCAGCGGGGAGGGATTCGGCTACACCTTC. Protein sequence: CASRTVASGEGFGYTF.

V is TRBV27 and J is TRBJ2-2, with a tentative D call TRBD2 (5 bases). Trimming shortened V by 2 bases and J by 5 bases, and 24 bases separated the two germline ends. Looked up from germline, CDR1 is MNHEY and CDR2 is SMNVEV (reference sequence). This CDR3 contains 19 residues. Written as DNA, the CDR3 is TGTGCCAGCAGTTTACGCCAAGGAAGGAGCCGGGGTTGGACCGGGGAGCTGTTTTTT. It encodes CASSLRQGRSRGWTGELFF.

The V gene is TRBV7-9, the J gene TRBJ1-3, with a tentative D call TRBD1 (5 bases). The CDR3 runs to 16 residues. Germline loops: CDR1 SEHNR, CDR2 FQNEAQ (reference sequence). Trimming shortened V by 1 base and J by 4 bases, and 14 bases separated the two germline ends. CDR3 sequence: CASSLGEGLFGNTIYF. CDR3 bases: TGTGCCAGCAGCTTAGGGGAGGGGCTCTTCGGAAACACCATATATTTT.

This clone was counted a single time. This chain connects TRBV5-4 to TRBJ2-1; 8 bases align to TRBD2. Germline CDR1 and CDR2: SGHNT and YYREEE (reference sequence). CDR3 length equals 17 residues. With V trimmed by 4 bases and J by 5 bases, 14 bases remained unmatched. The CDR3 DNA is TGTGCCAGCAGCCGGAGCGGGAGCGGAACGACCAACAATGAGCAGTTCTTC. This gives the protein CASSRSGSGTTNNEQFF.

The V and J genes are TRBV13 and TRBJ1-4; TRBD1 matches at 7 bases. CDR3 length: 14 residues. The trim removed 3 bases at V and 6 bases at J, leaving 4 bases unmatched. Germline lookup yields CDR1 PRHDT and CDR2 FYEKMQ (reference sequence). CDR3 amino acids: CASSFSRGDEKLFF. The CDR3 DNA sequence: TGTGCCAGCAGCTTTTCCAGGGGGGATGAAAAACTGTTTTTT.

The rearrangement joins TRBV30 to TRBJ1-5; TRBD1 matches 8 bases. The CDR3 extends over 15 amino acids. V lost 1 base, J lost 3 bases, and 5 bases stayed unmatched. CDR1 and CDR2 (germline): GTSNPN, SVGIG (reference sequence). DNA of the CDR3: TGTGCCTGGAGTGCCCACAGGGGGGCCAATCAGCCCCAGCATTTT. This codes for CAWSAHRGANQPQHF. Variable domain in full (rest from reference TRBV30 and TRBJ1-5): SQTIHQWPATLVQPVGSPLSLECTVEGTSNPNLYWYRQAAGRGLQLLFYSVGIGQISSEVPQNLSASRPQDRQFILSSKKLLLSDSGFYLCAWSAHRGANQPQHFGDGTRLSIL.

J is TRBJ2-1 and V is TRBV9; 14 bases fit TRBD2. The length of the CDR3 is 17 residues. The J segment lost 9 bases and the V segment lost 0 bases, leaving 8 bases of the junction unmatched. Looked up from germline, CDR1 is SGDLS and CDR2 is YYNGEE. This chain's CDR3 is CASSVEGGLAGVREQFF. Here the CDR3 DNA reads TGTGCCAGCAGCGTAGAGGGGGGACTAGCGGGAGTACGTGAGCAGTTCTTC.

The rearrangement links TRBV24-1 to TRBJ2-7, with 7 bases that match TRBD1. This CDR3 contains 16 residues. J was trimmed by 0 bases and V by 3 bases; bases with no gene match: 7. In germline, CDR1 is KGHDR, CDR2 SFDVKD. This chain's CDR3 is CATSDPRTGRSYEQYF. The CDR3, as DNA: TGTGCCACCAGTGATCCGCGGACAGGCCGCTCCTACGAGCAGTACTTC.

The CDR3 loop is CASRWSPTDSGNTIYF. The CDR3, as DNA: TGCGCCAGCAGGTGGAGCCCGACGGACTCTGGAAACACCATATATTTT. V is TRBV5-1 and J is TRBJ1-3; the D is unclear. V lost 5 bases to trimming and J lost 0 bases, with 15 bases between them. This CDR3 comprises 16 residues. Germline assignment: CDR1 SGHRS and CDR2 YFSETQ.

The rearrangement uses TRBV30 and TRBJ1-2; the D gene is possibly TRBD1 (5 bases). The CDR3 covers 12 residues. CDR1 and CDR2 from the germline V gene are GTSNPN and SVGIG (reference sequence). V was clipped by 3 bases and J by 7 bases, with 12 bases between them. CDR3 DNA: TGTGCCTGGAGCCCAGGGTCCGGTGGCTACACCTTC. Translating it yields CAWSPGSGGYTF.

The CDR3 is CASSLLQRGHWNEQFF. CDR3 DNA: TGTGCCAGCAGCTTATTGCAGCGAGGCCATTGGAATGAGCAGTTCTTC. This chain joins TRBV11-1 and TRBJ2-1, with no clear D. The germline gives CDR1 SGHAT, CDR2 FQDESV (reference sequence). The CDR3 contains 16 residues. The V end lost 2 bases, the J end lost 7 bases, and 18 bases lay between the germline ends.

This rearrangement joins TRBV27 to TRBJ1-6; 7 nucleotides line up with TRBD1. Trimming took 6 bases from V and 6 from J; bases not matched to a gene: 8. The CDR3 extends over 15 amino acids. Germline CDR1 and CDR2: MNHEY and SMNVEV (reference sequence). The CDR3 nucleotides are TGTGCCAGCAGGACAGGGTCCCCTGCTAATTCACCCCTCCACTTT. It translates to CASRTGSPANSPLHF.

The V and J genes are TRBV30 and TRBJ1-2; perhaps TRBD1 as D (5 bases). The V and J ends lost 2 bases and 8 bases respectively, with 18 bases between them. The CDR3 has 14 amino acids. CDR1 GTSNPN and CDR2 SVGIG come from the germline V gene (reference sequence). CDR3 bases: TGTGCCTGGAGTCCAATCATCGGGGCGGGAGGCTACACCTTC. Translation gives CAWSPIIGAGGYTF.

This sequence joins TRBV6-5 and TRBJ2-7, with a tentative D call TRBD1 (6 bases). In germline, CDR1 is MNHEY, CDR2 SVGAGI. This CDR3 region has 15 residues. V lost 6 bases and J 1 base, leaving 16 bases between the germline ends. CDR3 nucleotide sequence: TGTGCCAGCAGACAAAATCCCCAGGGGTCCTACGAGCAGTACTTC. Translated: CASRQNPQGSYEQYF.

This chain links TRBV6-2 or TRBV6-3 with TRBJ2-2, with 13 bases aligning to TRBD2. The CDR3 is 19 amino acids. Germline V gives CDR1 MNHEY, CDR2 SVGEGT. Germline trimming cut 5 bases from V and 5 bases from J; bases unmatched to any gene: 14. CDR3 residues: CASSPSRGLAGEATGELFF. Here the CDR3 DNA reads TGTGCCAGCAGTCCGAGCCGAGGACTAGCGGGAGAAGCGACCGGGGAGCTGTTTTTT.

The chain couples TRBV29-1 to TRBJ2-3, with no clear D. V dropped 4 bases and J dropped 1 base, with 15 bases sitting between them. The CDR3 has 15 residues. Germline V gives CDR1 SQVTM, CDR2 ANQGSEA. The CDR3 bases are TGCAGCGTTGCCGGATTTAGTCGGGGCACAGATACGCAGTATTTT. This codes for CSVAGFSRGTDTQYF.

J is TRBJ2-4 and V is TRBV11-2; no clear D. The germline V gene encodes CDR1 SGHAT and CDR2 FQNNGV. This CDR3 region has 11 residues. Deletions cut 1 base from V and 13 bases from J, with 8 bases between. Written as DNA, the CDR3 is TGTGCCAGCAGCTTAGGAGAGGAACAGTACTTC. This gives the protein CASSLGEEQYF.

The chain links TRBV14 to TRBJ2-3; 10 nucleotides align to TRBD2. CDR1 and CDR2 (germline): SGHDN, FVKESK. With 3 bases clipped from V and 3 bases from J, the junction kept 6 bases outside the gene matches. The CDR3 loop spans 16 amino acids. CDR3 region: CASSHGLAEITDTQYF. Here the CDR3 DNA reads TGTGCCAGCAGCCACGGACTAGCGGAAATAACAGATACGCAGTATTTT.

The count of this clone is one. The chain uses TRBV4-2 and TRBJ2-1; D possibly corresponds to TRBD2 (6 bases). Trimming removed 0 bases from V and 4 bases from J, with 10 bases in between. The germline V gene encodes CDR1 LGHNA and CDR2 YNFKEQ. This CDR3 has 15 amino acids. The DNA of the CDR3 is TGTGCCAGCAGCCAAGATGTTAGCGGTTACAATGAGCAGTTCTTC. Protein product: CASSQDVSGYNEQFF.

The V and J genes are TRBV12-3 or TRBV12-4 and TRBJ2-4; weak D call: TRBD2 (6 bases). The CDR3 contains 12 residues. Trimming left V 3 bases short and J 9 bases short, with 9 bases between. CDR3 in DNA: TGTGCCAGCAGTTTTGCGGGGAGCATTCAGTACTTC. Translated: CASSFAGSIQYF.